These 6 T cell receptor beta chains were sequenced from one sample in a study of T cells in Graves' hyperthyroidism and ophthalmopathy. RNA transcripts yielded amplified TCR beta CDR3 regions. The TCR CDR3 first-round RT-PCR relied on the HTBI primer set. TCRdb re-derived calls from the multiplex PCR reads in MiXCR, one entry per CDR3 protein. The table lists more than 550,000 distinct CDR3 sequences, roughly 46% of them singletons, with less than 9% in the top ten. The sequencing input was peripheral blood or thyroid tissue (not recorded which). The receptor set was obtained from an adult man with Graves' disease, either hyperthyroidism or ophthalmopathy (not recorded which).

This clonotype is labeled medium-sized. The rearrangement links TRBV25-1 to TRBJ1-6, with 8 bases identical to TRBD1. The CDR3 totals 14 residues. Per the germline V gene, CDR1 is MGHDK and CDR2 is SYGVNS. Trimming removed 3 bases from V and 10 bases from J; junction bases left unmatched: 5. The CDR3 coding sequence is TGTGCCAGCAGTGAGGACAGGGTTGGCTCACCCCTCCACTTT. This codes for CASSEDRVGSPLHF.

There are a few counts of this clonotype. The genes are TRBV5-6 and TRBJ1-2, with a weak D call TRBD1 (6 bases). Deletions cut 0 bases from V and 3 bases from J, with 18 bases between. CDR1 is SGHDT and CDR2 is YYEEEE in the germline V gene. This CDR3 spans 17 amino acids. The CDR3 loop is CASSLESPPAGDYGYTF. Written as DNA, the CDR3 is TGTGCCAGCAGCTTGGAATCCCCGCCGGCAGGGGACTATGGCTACACCTTC.

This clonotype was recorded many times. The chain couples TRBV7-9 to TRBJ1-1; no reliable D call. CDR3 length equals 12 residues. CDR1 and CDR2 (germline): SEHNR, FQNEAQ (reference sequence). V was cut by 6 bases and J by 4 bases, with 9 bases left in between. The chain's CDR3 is CASSWRATEAFF. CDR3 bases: TGTGCCAGCAGTTGGCGGGCCACTGAAGCTTTCTTT.

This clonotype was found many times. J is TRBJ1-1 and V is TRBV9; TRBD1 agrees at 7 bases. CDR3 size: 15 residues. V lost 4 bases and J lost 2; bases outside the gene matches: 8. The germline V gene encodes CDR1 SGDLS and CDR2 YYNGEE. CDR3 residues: CASSPQGTGNTEAFF. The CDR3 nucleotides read TGTGCCAGCAGCCCACAGGGGACGGGAAACACTGAAGCTTTCTTT.

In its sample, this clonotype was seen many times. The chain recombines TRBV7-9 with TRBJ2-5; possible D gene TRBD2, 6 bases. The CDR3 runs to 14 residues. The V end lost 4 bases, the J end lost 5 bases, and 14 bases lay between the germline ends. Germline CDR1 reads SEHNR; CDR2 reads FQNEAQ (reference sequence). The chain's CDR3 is CASSSLGSTETQYF. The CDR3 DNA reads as TGTGCCAGCAGCTCTCTCGGGAGTACGGAGACCCAGTACTTC.

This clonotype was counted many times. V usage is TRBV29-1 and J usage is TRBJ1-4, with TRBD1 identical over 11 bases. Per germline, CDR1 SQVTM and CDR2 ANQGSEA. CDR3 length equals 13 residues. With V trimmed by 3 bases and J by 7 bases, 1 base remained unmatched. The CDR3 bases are TGCAGCGTTGACGGACAGGGGGCTGAAAAACTGTTTTTT. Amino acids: CSVDGQGAEKLFF.